Each of the 25 T cell receptor beta chains below was sequenced from the same sample in a study of regulatory T cells in long-lasting Graves disease. Time point specified: newly diagnosed GD, antithyroid drugs for less than 3 months. TCR sequences were obtained from RNA taken from PBMCs. Construction of TCR beta libraries relied on iRepertoire HTBI primers and on Arm-PCR targeting CDR3 regions. MiXCR, applied by TCRdb to the multiplex PCR reads, yields one record per CDR3 protein. This sample has around 480,000 distinct CDR3 sequences, with 15% to 20% found just once. The data also belong to a second study, concerning T cells in Graves' hyperthyroidism and ophthalmopathy.

The sequences come from peripheral blood mononuclear cells (PBMCs), collected at new diagnosis, from a patient treated with antithyroid drugs. The receptors come from a woman aged 35-60 years with Graves disease.

This clonotype was picked up many times. An end of the junction does not agree with germline; a read error may underlie this. The chain carries TRBV6-1 and TRBJ1-1, with D hard to call. Germline CDR1 is MNHNS and CDR2 is SASEGT. CDR3 length: 16 amino acids. CDR3 amino acids: CASSEGGGLKSTEAFF. In DNA, the CDR3 is TGTGCCAGCAGCGAAGGAGGCGGGCTGAAGAGCACTGAAGCTTTCTTT.

This clonotype was counted many times. The chain links TRBV12-3 or TRBV12-4 to TRBJ1-2, with TRBD1 identical over 7 bases. This CDR3 contains 13 residues. V was clipped by 6 bases and J by 1 base; unmatched bases: 2. As DNA, the CDR3 is TGTGCCAGCAGCGGGGACAGTAACTATGGCTACACCTTC. This sequence encodes CASSGDSNYGYTF.

Here the CDR3 reads CASILGGGNTEAFF. The CDR3 nucleotides are TGTGCCAGCATCTTGGGGGGGGGTAACACTGAAGCTTTCTTT. V is TRBV12-3 or TRBV12-4 and J is TRBJ1-1; perhaps TRBD1 as D (5 bases). V was shortened by 7 bases and J by 2 bases, with 14 bases between the two germline ends. The CDR3 extends over 14 amino acids.

Ten or more counts support this clonotype. V and J are TRBV3-1 and TRBJ2-7; 11 bases match TRBD1. The CDR3 totals 15 residues. Germline V gene sequence: CDR1 LGHDT, CDR2 YNNKEL (reference sequence). V gave up 2 bases and J gave up 5 bases; unmatched junction bases: 5. CDR3 protein: CASSQPGTGGDEQYF. The CDR3 nucleotides read TGTGCCAGCAGCCAACCCGGGACAGGGGGGGACGAGCAGTACTTC.

This clonotype was observed many times. The chain combines TRBV3-1 with TRBJ2-3; 9 bases are a match to TRBD2. Germline V gene data show CDR1 as LGHDT and CDR2 as YNNKEL (reference sequence). V shed 7 bases and J 3 bases; nucleotides not matched to a gene: 5. The CDR3 loop spans 14 amino acids. The CDR3 spells CASTAGLATDTQYF. The CDR3 nucleotides are TGTGCCAGCACGGCGGGACTAGCAACAGATACGCAGTATTTT.

V usage is TRBV10-2 and J usage is TRBJ1-1; D not resolved. Germline V gene data show CDR1 as WSHSY and CDR2 as SAAADI. Trimming pared 7 bases from V and 4 bases from J, leaving 10 bases between. This CDR3 has 12 residues. The CDR3 reads CASNMGSTEAFF. Here the CDR3 DNA reads TGCGCCAGCAACATGGGTTCCACTGAAGCTTTCTTT.

This clonotype has just a few counts. A much larger clone differs from this one at a single base, so this may be a read error. The chain employs TRBV15 and TRBJ2-7; D call uncertain. The CDR3 runs to 11 residues. Germline CDR1 and CDR2: LNHNV and YYDKDF (reference sequence). V shed 5 bases and J shed 1 base, with 3 bases lying between them. The CDR3 DNA reads TGTGCCACCAGCCCGTCCTACGAGCAGTACTTC. The encoded protein is CATSPSYEQYF. Full variable domain (outside the CDR3, taken from reference TRBV15 and TRBJ2-7): DAMVIQNPRYQVTQFGKPVTLSCSQTLNHNVMYWYQQKSSQAPKLLFHYYDKDFNNEADTPDNFQSRRPNTSFCFLDIRSPGLGDTAMYLCATSPSYEQYFGPGTRLTVT.

The chain links TRBV3-1 to TRBJ2-3, with 8 nucleotides matching TRBD1. CDR1 and CDR2 (germline): LGHDT, YNNKEL (reference sequence). There are 16 residues in the CDR3. V was clipped by 4 bases and J by 4 bases; unmatched bases: 10. In DNA, the CDR3 is TGTGCCAGCAGCCGATCGAGCAGGGGGCGTCCAGATACGCAGTATTTT. It specifies CASSRSSRGRPDTQYF.

This clonotype occurred many times. The chain has TRBV27 and TRBJ2-7; 8 nucleotides match TRBD1. Losses at the gene ends were 4 bases for V and 0 bases for J; bases not matched to a gene: 5. This CDR3 has 15 residues. Germline-derived CDR1 and CDR2 are MNHEY and SMNVEV (reference sequence). CDR3 amino acids: CASSYTGGSSYEQYF. DNA of the CDR3: TGTGCCAGCAGTTACACAGGGGGGAGCTCCTACGAGCAGTACTTC.

This sequence joins TRBV7-9 and TRBJ2-5, with D unresolved. The V gene lost 6 bases and the J gene lost 5 bases, with 13 bases spanning the gap. CDR1 is SEHNR and CDR2 is FQNEAQ in the germline V gene (reference sequence). The CDR3 sequence is 13 residues long. CDR3 amino acids: CASSPSLGETQYF. The CDR3 nucleotides are TGTGCCAGCAGTCCGTCCCTCGGGGAGACCCAGTACTTC.

The chain has TRBV6-1 and TRBJ2-1; 10 nucleotides match TRBD2. The CDR3 consists of 15 residues. The V and J ends lost 6 bases and 6 bases, in that order; junction bases with no gene match: 8. Germline CDR1 is MNHNS and CDR2 is SASEGT. Written as DNA, the CDR3 is TGTGCCAGCAGAGGCGCTAGCGGGGGCCCCAATGAGCAGTTCTTC. It specifies CASRGASGGPNEQFF.

This clonotype was recorded many times. CDR3 sequence reads: CASSLSLVDTQYF. CDR3 DNA: TGTGCCAGCAGCTTATCTTTGGTGGATACGCAGTATTTT. The V call is TRBV11-2, the J call TRBJ2-3; D is unresolved. The V end was cut by 2 bases, the J end by 6 bases, with 9 bases between. CDR1 and CDR2 from the germline V gene are SGHAT and FQNNGV. The CDR3 runs 13 residues.

The chain has TRBV6-1 and TRBJ2-4, with D tentatively TRBD1 (6 bases). CDR1 and CDR2 (germline): MNHNS, SASEGT. The CDR3 consists of 15 residues. V lost 6 bases to trimming and J lost 2 bases, with 14 bases between them. This chain's CDR3 is CASSRTTGTKNIQYF. DNA for the CDR3: TGTGCCAGCAGCCGTACTACAGGGACCAAAAACATTCAGTACTTC.

This clonotype was found many times. J is TRBJ2-5 and V is TRBV5-1; TRBD1 matches 7 bases. The CDR3 is made up of 13 amino acids. Per the germline V gene, CDR1 is SGHRS and CDR2 is YFSETQ. The V gene end was trimmed by 4 bases and the J gene end by 2 bases; junction bases not matched to a gene: 2. CDR3 sequence: CASSTGDQETQYF. The CDR3, as DNA: TGCGCCAGCAGCACAGGGGATCAAGAGACCCAGTACTTC.

The chain carries TRBV7-9 and TRBJ2-2; 10 nucleotides align to TRBD1. The V and J ends lost 5 bases and 5 bases, in that order; junction bases with no gene match: 5. The CDR3 consists of 15 residues. Germline-derived CDR1 and CDR2 are SEHNR and FQNEAQ (reference sequence). CDR3 sequence reads: CASSPGTGETGELFF. CDR3 nucleotides: TGTGCCAGCAGCCCCGGGACAGGGGAGACCGGGGAGCTGTTTTTT.

The J gene is TRBJ1-1, the V gene TRBV19; TRBD1 aligns across 9 bases. Germline V gives CDR1 LNHDA, CDR2 SQIVND (reference sequence). This CDR3 has 14 residues. V was clipped by 5 bases and J by 8 bases; unmatched bases: 9. The CDR3 bases are TGTGCCAGTAGTTCCGCCGGGACAGGGAAGGAAGCTTTCTTT. It translates to CASSSAGTGKEAFF. Using reference TRBV19 and TRBJ1-1 for the parts outside the CDR3, the full variable domain is DGGITQSPKYLFRKEGQNVTLSCEQNLNHDAMYWYRQDPGQGLRLIYYSQIVNDFQKGDIAEGYSVSREKKESFPLTVTSAQKNPTAFYLCASSSAGTGKEAFFGQGTRLTVV.

The CDR3: CASTRGRANQPQHF. Here the CDR3 DNA reads TGTGCCAGCACCCGAGGAAGGGCAAATCAGCCCCAGCATTTT. The chain carries TRBV5-6 and TRBJ1-5; no reliable D call. Trimming removed 6 bases from V and 4 bases from J, with 14 bases in between. This CDR3 has 14 amino acids. The germline CDR1 and CDR2 sequences are SGHDT and YYEEEE.

This clonotype came up many times. This sequence joins TRBV7-9 and TRBJ1-2, with unresolved D. The V end was cut by 6 bases, the J end by 8 bases, with 19 bases between. Looked up from germline, CDR1 is SEHNR and CDR2 is FQNEAQ (reference sequence). CDR3 size: 14 residues. The CDR3 DNA sequence: TGTGCCAGCAGTCTAACCGAGGAGCCTGGGGGCTACACCTTC. Translation: CASSLTEEPGGYTF.

Ten or more counts support this clonotype. This rearrangement joins TRBV27 to TRBJ2-3, with 7 bases fitting TRBD1. V was pared by 5 bases and J by 4 bases, with 6 bases of the junction left unmatched. Germline CDR1 reads MNHEY; CDR2 reads SMNVEV (reference sequence). CDR3 size: 14 residues. This CDR3 is CASSVRQGSDTQYF. The CDR3 DNA sequence: TGTGCCAGCAGTGTACGACAGGGTTCAGATACGCAGTATTTT.

This clonotype was observed a few times. This chain joins TRBV20-1 and TRBJ2-1; D perhaps matches TRBD1 (5 bases). The V end was cut by 2 bases, the J end by 7 bases, with 12 bases between. CDR1 and CDR2 (germline): DFQATT, SNEGSKA (reference sequence). The CDR3 covers 13 residues. The CDR3: CSARRQGANEQFF. The DNA of the CDR3 is TGCAGTGCTAGACGGCAGGGCGCGAATGAGCAGTTCTTC.

The V call is TRBV9, the J call TRBJ2-5, with a possible D match to TRBD2 (6 bases). CDR1 and CDR2 (germline): SGDLS, YYNGEE. There are 16 residues in the CDR3. The V and J ends lost 0 bases and 1 base respectively, with 13 bases between them. Written as DNA, the CDR3 is TGTGCCAGCAGCGTAGGGGGACTGAAATTCCAAGAGACCCAGTACTTC. It codes for CASSVGGLKFQETQYF.

There are many counts of this clonotype. The genes are TRBV28 and TRBJ2-4, with 7 bases matching TRBD2. CDR1 and CDR2 (germline): MDHEN, SYDVKM. The CDR3 consists of 13 residues. The V and J ends lost 8 bases and 1 base, in that order; junction bases with no gene match: 2. CDR3 in DNA: TGTGCCAGCTGGGGGGGTGCCAAAAACATTCAGTACTTC. Amino acid sequence: CASWGGAKNIQYF.

In its sample, this clonotype was seen a few times. V gene TRBV9 combines with J gene TRBJ2-3; 13 bases map to TRBD2. V lost 0 bases, J lost 2 bases, and 6 bases stayed unmatched. The germline V gene has CDR1 SGDLS and CDR2 YYNGEE. This CDR3 region has 18 residues. The CDR3 reads CASSVARTSGGFTDTQYF. CDR3 in DNA: TGTGCCAGCAGCGTAGCCCGGACTAGCGGGGGATTCACAGATACGCAGTATTTT.

The V call is TRBV5-5, the J call TRBJ1-1, with 9 nucleotides matching TRBD1. CDR3 length: 15 amino acids. The J segment lost 2 bases and the V segment lost 4 bases, leaving 6 bases of the junction unmatched. Germline CDR1 and CDR2: SGHKS and YYEKEE (reference sequence). The CDR3 DNA reads as TGTGCCAGCAGCCGAAGACAGGGGGGAAACACTGAAGCTTTCTTT. This codes for CASSRRQGGNTEAFF.

In this sample, this clonotype turned up a few times. The genes are TRBV3-1 and TRBJ2-3; D possibly corresponds to TRBD1 (5 bases). CDR3 length: 15 residues. V gave up 3 bases and J gave up 3 bases, with 13 bases separating them. Germline V CDR1 and CDR2: LGHDT, YNNKEL (reference sequence). This CDR3 is CASSHLQGATDTQYF. The CDR3 nucleotides are TGTGCCAGCAGCCACCTTCAGGGTGCGACAGATACGCAGTATTTT.